The clone carrying this T cell receptor (beta chain) was counted at least ten times. The antigen is undetermined. With 2 bases removed from V and 5 bases from J, the gap between germline ends came to 6 bases. This CDR3 region has 12 residues. The germline V gene encodes CDR1 SGHTA and CDR2 FQGNSA. The source of the sample is a study of T-cell memory formation after mild COVID-19. TCRdb ran MiXCR on the 5' RACE reads and lists one entry per CDR3 protein. This sample has about 180,000 distinct CDR3 sequences, with around 16% found just once. General study results and limits: Cross-reactive memory seemingly joined, as some responding clones were found in pre-infection memory.

The sample taken for sequencing was PBMCs or a T cell subset sorted from them (not recorded which). This receptor was obtained from an adult woman who had mild COVID-19 (a few samples of this study predate the infection). Cell type and time point are not known. This chain uses TRBV7-2 with TRBJ2-5; D is ambiguous. The CDR3 protein is CASSLYQETQYF. The CDR3 DNA reads as TGTGCCAGCAGCTTATATCAGGAGACCCAGTACTTC.